One sample yielded the 32 T cell receptor beta chains listed below, sequenced in a study of Graves' ophthalmopathy and Graves' hyperthyroidism. Amplified TCR beta CDR3 regions were obtained using RNA transcripts as template. HTBI-primed RT-PCR formed the first round, and a multiplex PCR formed the second. From the multiplex PCR reads, TCRdb called clonotypes with MiXCR, one entry per CDR3 protein. The sample includes 200,000 to 250,000 distinct CDR3 sequences, 20% to 25% of them seen just once. Input material: peripheral blood. Every receptor here comes from a woman between 45 and 65 years old with Graves' ophthalmopathy.

The table lists this clonotype with many counts. This chain links TRBV12-3 or TRBV12-4 with TRBJ1-5; the D gene is possibly TRBD1 (5 bases). V was shortened by 4 bases and J by 5 bases, with 18 bases between the two germline ends. This CDR3 has 16 residues. The CDR3 here is CASSSSGGYVDQPQHF. The CDR3 DNA is TGTGCCAGCAGTTCGTCGGGGGGTTATGTTGATCAGCCCCAGCATTTT.

This clonotype has just a few counts. V and J are TRBV3-1 and TRBJ2-2; D might be TRBD1 (6 bases). Trimming shortened V by 7 bases and J by 4 bases, and 13 bases separated the two germline ends. CDR3 length equals 14 residues. From germline, CDR1 is LGHDT and CDR2 YNNKEL (reference sequence). CDR3 loop: CASTTRGGTGELFF. The CDR3 DNA reads as TGTGCCAGCACCACAAGAGGGGGCACCGGGGAGCTGTTTTTT.

This clonotype was detected only a few times. This chain links TRBV12-3 or TRBV12-4 with TRBJ2-2; 14 nucleotides line up with TRBD2. The CDR3 contains 16 residues. V gave up 6 bases and J gave up 3 bases; unmatched junction bases: 3. CDR3: CASRTSGRAHTGELFF. CDR3 DNA: TGTGCCAGCAGGACTAGCGGGAGGGCCCACACCGGGGAGCTGTTTTTT.

There are many counts of this clonotype. The V call is TRBV18, the J call TRBJ1-1; no definite D call. The CDR3 consists of 12 residues. V was shortened by 6 bases and J by 8 bases, with 13 bases between the two germline ends. The germline V gene encodes CDR1 KGHSH and CDR2 LQKENI. CDR3 coding DNA: TGTGCCAGCTCCCTCGACACGGAAGAAGCTTTCTTT. This encodes CASSLDTEEAFF.

The chain has TRBV28 and TRBJ1-5; no reliable D call. The CDR3 has 19 amino acids. Trimming stripped 2 bases from V and 0 bases from J, with 20 bases between. Germline CDR1 and CDR2: MDHEN and SYDVKM. The CDR3 bases are TGTGCCAGCAGTTTAATCCCAATGTGGCAGCTAGTTAGCAATCAGCCCCAGCATTTT. Its protein product is CASSLIPMWQLVSNQPQHF.

This clonotype was recorded many times. The chain is built from TRBV5-1 and TRBJ2-2; D gene uncertain. Germline V gene lookup returns CDR1 SGHRS and CDR2 YFSETQ. Trimming cost V 0 bases and J 0 bases, with 12 bases left between them. The CDR3 loop spans 17 amino acids. CDR3 amino acids: CASSLGFSGANTGELFF. CDR3 coding DNA: TGCGCCAGCAGCTTGGGATTCTCAGGCGCGAACACCGGGGAGCTGTTTTTT.

There are a few counts of this clonotype. The gene calls are TRBV5-1 and TRBJ1-3; D uncertain. In germline, CDR1 is SGHRS, CDR2 YFSETQ. The V end was cut by 1 base, the J end by 8 bases, with 13 bases between. CDR3 size: 14 residues. CDR3 amino acids: CASSLNNPRDTIYF. CDR3 in DNA: TGCGCCAGCAGCTTGAACAACCCACGGGACACCATATATTTT.

For this clonotype: Its ends do not fully match the called genes, so a read error is possible. V is TRBV27 and J is TRBJ1-2, with a weak D call TRBD1 (5 bases). The V gene's germline CDR1 is MNHEY and CDR2 SMNVEV (reference sequence). This CDR3 has 15 residues. The CDR3 DNA reads as TGTGCCAGCAGTTCGGGCAAGGGGCAAAACTATGGCTACATCTTC. Translation: CASSSGKGQNYGYIF.

This clonotype was counted many times. The gene calls are TRBV2 and TRBJ2-7; D uncertain. The CDR3 is made up of 13 amino acids. Per germline, CDR1 SNHLY and CDR2 FYNNEI. V lost 8 bases, J lost 0 bases, and 11 bases lay in between. The CDR3 coding sequence is TGTGCCAGCCAGTCCCCTAGCTCCTACGAGCAGTACTTC. This encodes CASQSPSSYEQYF.

There are many counts of this clonotype. The CDR3: CASSYARTGELFF. The CDR3 coding sequence is TGTGCCAGCAGTTACGCGCGGACCGGGGAGCTGTTTTTT. The chain uses TRBV6-5 and TRBJ2-2; D call uncertain. This CDR3 has 13 residues. Trimming left V 2 bases short and J 5 bases short, with 6 bases between. Germline CDR1 and CDR2: MNHEY and SVGAGI.

This clonotype was counted many times. This chain links TRBV29-1 with TRBJ1-2; D uncertain. Germline assignment: CDR1 SQVTM and CDR2 ANQGSEA. CDR3 length: 12 residues. Between the trimmed V and J ends, which lost 6 bases and 4 bases, there was a span of 12 bases. CDR3 loop: CSVTSLFYGYTF. The CDR3 DNA is TGCAGCGTGACATCGCTCTTCTATGGCTACACCTTC. Supplemented by reference TRBV29-1 and TRBJ1-2, the full variable domain reads SAVISQKPSRDICQRGTSLTIQCQVDSQVTMMFWYRQQPGQSLTLIATANQGSEATYESGFVIDKFPISRPNLTFSTLTVSNMSPEDSSIYLCSVTSLFYGYTFGSGTRLTVV.

The V and J genes are TRBV28 and TRBJ1-2; the D is unclear. CDR1 and CDR2 (germline): MDHEN, SYDVKM. This CDR3 has 13 residues. Trimming pared 1 base from V and 8 bases from J, leaving 11 bases between. The CDR3 sequence is CASSLSFSYGYTF. The CDR3 DNA reads as TGTGCCAGCAGTTTATCTTTTAGTTACGGCTACACCTTC.

This clonotype was seen at least ten times. The CDR3 is CASSGGTQYF. CDR3 sequence (DNA): TGTGCCAGCAGCGGGGGAACCCAGTACTTC. The gene calls are TRBV7-2 and TRBJ2-5; D could derive from TRBD1 or TRBD2 (5 bases each). V dropped 5 bases and J dropped 8 bases, with 6 bases sitting between them. The CDR3 loop spans 10 amino acids. CDR1 SGHTA and CDR2 FQGNSA come from the germline V gene.

This clonotype showed up just a few times. J is TRBJ1-5 and V is TRBV28, with D tentatively TRBD1 (5 bases). Trimming left V 1 base short and J 9 bases short, with 13 bases between. The CDR3 has 14 residues. The V gene's germline CDR1 is MDHEN and CDR2 SYDVKM. In nucleotides, the CDR3 is TGTGCCAGCAGTTTATTAGGGGCTGGGTGGCCCCAGCATTTT. Protein product: CASSLLGAGWPQHF.

The genes are TRBV7-2 and TRBJ1-1; possible D gene TRBD1, 5 bases. There are 9 residues in the CDR3. Per the germline V gene, CDR1 is SGHTA and CDR2 is FQGNSA. CDR3 in DNA: TGTGCGTCGGGGGAGTTGCCTTTCTTT. It encodes CASGELPFF.

This clonotype was picked up many times. The V gene is TRBV19, the J gene TRBJ1-1; 7 nucleotides agree with TRBD1. Trimming cost V 5 bases and J 1 base; bases outside gene matches: 10. Germline V gene lookup returns CDR1 LNHDA and CDR2 SQIVND (reference sequence). The CDR3 has 16 residues. The CDR3 bases are TGTGCCAGTAGTCTCCACAGGGGAGAGGGGAACACTGAAGCTTTCTTT. Protein sequence: CASSLHRGEGNTEAFF.

This clonotype was detected ten times or more. The chain couples TRBV25-1 to TRBJ2-5; D perhaps matches TRBD1 (6 bases). V shed 3 bases and J shed 2 bases, with 10 bases lying between them. Germline CDR1 and CDR2: MGHDK and SYGVNS. The CDR3 sequence is 14 residues long. In DNA form, the CDR3 reads TGTGCCAGCAGTGACCGGGACATTCAAGAGACCCAGTACTTC. It yields the protein CASSDRDIQETQYF.

This clonotype appeared many times. The rearrangement uses TRBV27 and TRBJ2-7; D ambiguous. The CDR3 has 13 residues. Trimming stripped 0 bases from V and 5 bases from J, with 8 bases between. Germline values: CDR1 MNHEY, CDR2 SMNVEV (reference sequence). The CDR3 loop reads CASSLSGKNEQYF. The DNA of the CDR3 is TGTGCCAGCAGTTTATCGGGGAAGAACGAGCAGTACTTC.

This clonotype was seen only once. This sequence joins TRBV6-5 and TRBJ2-7; TRBD1 might be the D (5 bases). This CDR3 is built from 15 residues. V was clipped by 0 bases and J by 0 bases, with 9 bases between them. Germline V gene sequence: CDR1 MNHEY, CDR2 SVGAGI. The CDR3 DNA reads TGTGCCAGCAGTTACTCGACAGTTAGCTCCTACGAGCAGTACTTC. Translated, it gives CASSYSTVSSYEQYF.

This chain uses TRBV6-2 or TRBV6-3 with TRBJ1-2; D may be TRBD1 (6 bases). This CDR3 spans 16 amino acids. Germline CDR1 and CDR2: MNHEY and SVGEGT. Trimming left V 0 bases short and J 2 bases short, with 13 bases between. The CDR3 nucleotides are TGTGCCAGCAGTTACTCGACTGGGGGGCTCAACTATGGCTACACCTTC. It translates to CASSYSTGGLNYGYTF.

In its sample, this clonotype was seen many times. The V gene is TRBV6-1, the J gene TRBJ1-5; D is possibly TRBD1 (5 bases). The CDR3 is 17 residues long. Trimming left V 4 bases short and J 5 bases short, with 21 bases between. Germline assignment: CDR1 MNHNS and CDR2 SASEGT. In nucleotides, the CDR3 is TGTGCCAGCAGTGGGGGGGGTGGCCGGGTGGCGTATCAGCCCCAGCATTTT. Protein: CASSGGGGRVAYQPQHF.

The chain uses TRBV15 and TRBJ2-7, with 11 bases matching TRBD2. Trimming cost V 3 bases and J 2 bases; bases outside gene matches: 6. CDR3 size: 16 residues. Germline V gene data show CDR1 as LNHNV and CDR2 as YYDKDF (reference sequence). The CDR3 DNA is TGTGCCACCAGCAGGGAACTAGCGGGAGTAGCCTACGAGCAGTACTTC. Translated: CATSRELAGVAYEQYF.

The chain carries TRBV7-9 and TRBJ2-7; perhaps D is TRBD1 or TRBD2 (7 bases each). The CDR3 has 15 amino acids. Germline V gene sequence: CDR1 SEHNR, CDR2 FQNEAQ (reference sequence). V shed 3 bases and J shed 0 bases, with 12 bases lying between them. This CDR3 reads CASSFSGGVSYEQYF. DNA of the CDR3: TGTGCCAGCAGCTTTTCAGGGGGGGTCTCCTACGAGCAGTACTTC.

This clonotype was seen repeatedly, ten times or more. The CDR3 region is CSAIGEGDQPQHF. The CDR3 nucleotides are TGCAGTGCGATCGGAGAGGGGGATCAGCCCCAGCATTTT. The rearrangement links TRBV20-1 to TRBJ1-5, with a possible D match to TRBD1 (6 bases). The CDR3 contains 13 residues. From germline, CDR1 is DFQATT and CDR2 SNEGSKA (reference sequence). Between the trimmed V and J ends, which lost 6 bases and 5 bases, there was a span of 14 bases.

As DNA, the CDR3 is TGTGCCAGCATTCGGAGTTTCTACGAGCAGTTCTTC. It codes for CASIRSFYEQFF. This chain joins TRBV12-3 or TRBV12-4 and TRBJ2-7; D unresolved. TRBJ2-1 matches the DNA end more closely, so the J call is doubtful. The CDR3 is 12 residues long.

This clonotype was detected ten times or more. The CDR3 loop is CSAYRGPGYTF. For the CDR3, the DNA is TGCAGTGCTTACAGGGGGCCTGGCTACACCTTC. This sequence joins TRBV20-1 and TRBJ1-2; 9 bases map to TRBD1. The CDR3 is 11 amino acids. Germline CDR1 is DFQATT and CDR2 is SNEGSKA (reference sequence). The ends lost 5 bases at V and 7 bases at J; junction bases unmatched: 2.

The J gene is TRBJ2-2, the V gene TRBV28; tentative D call: TRBD2 (5 bases). V lost 5 bases to trimming and J lost 1 base, with 14 bases between them. CDR3 length: 16 amino acids. Germline values: CDR1 MDHEN, CDR2 SYDVKM. This chain's CDR3 is CASSKFTSGNTGELFF. CDR3 nucleotides: TGTGCCAGCAGTAAGTTTACCAGCGGGAACACCGGGGAGCTGTTTTTT. Using reference TRBV28 and TRBJ2-2 for the parts outside the CDR3, the full variable domain is DVKVTQSSRYLVKRTGEKVFLECVQDMDHENMFWYRQDPGLGLRLIYFSYDVKMKEKGDIPEGYSVSREKKERFSLILESASTNQTSMYLCASSKFTSGNTGELFFGEGSRLTVL.

The chain combines TRBV18 with TRBJ1-2; 7 positions agree with TRBD1. The germline V gene encodes CDR1 KGHSH and CDR2 LQKENI. This CDR3 region has 17 residues. The V segment lost 3 bases and the J segment 3 bases; nucleotides outside the gene matches: 13. The CDR3 DNA follows: TGTGCCAGCTCACCGCTTACAGCGACAGGGTCGGACTATGGCTACACCTTC. It translates to CASSPLTATGSDYGYTF. The complete variable domain, with remaining parts taken from reference TRBV18 and TRBJ1-2, reads NAGVMQNPRHLVRRRGQEARLRCSPMKGHSHVYWYRQLPEEGLKFMVYLQKENIIDESGMPKERFSAEFPKEGPSILRIQQVVRGDSAAYFCASSPLTATGSDYGYTFGSGTRLTVV.

The chain recombines TRBV12-3 or TRBV12-4 with TRBJ2-2, with TRBD1 matching over 7 bases. The CDR3 totals 14 residues. The ends lost 7 bases at V and 6 bases at J; junction bases unmatched: 8. CDR3 residues: CASNRGQVPGELFF. Written as DNA, the CDR3 is TGTGCCAGCAACCGAGGACAGGTACCCGGGGAGCTGTTTTTT.

There are a few counts of this clonotype. A much larger clonotype is one base distant, so this may be a read error. This rearrangement joins TRBV12-3 or TRBV12-4 to TRBJ1-1; tentatively, D is TRBD1 (6 bases). The CDR3 contains 16 residues. CDR3 coding DNA: TGTGCCATCAGTTACGGCAGGGGTTCGGTGAACACTGAAGCTTTCTTT. Translating it yields CAISYGRGSVNTEAFF.

Ten or more counts support this clonotype. The rearrangement joins TRBV20-1 to TRBJ2-7; D not certain. Germline V gene sequence: CDR1 DFQATT, CDR2 SNEGSKA (reference sequence). There are 13 residues in the CDR3. Trimming removed 0 bases at V and 3 bases at J, with 9 bases between. CDR3 residues: CSARDLGFYEQYF. CDR3 sequence (DNA): TGCAGTGCTAGAGATCTGGGATTCTACGAGCAGTACTTC.

The gene calls are TRBV12-3 or TRBV12-4 and TRBJ1-1; D gene uncertain. Trimming took off 5 bases at V and 1 base at J, with 14 bases between the two ends. This CDR3 contains 15 residues. The CDR3 nucleotides read TGTGCCAGCAGTGGAGACTGGGAAGCGAACACTGAAGCTTTCTTT. Protein sequence: CASSGDWEANTEAFF.